Given below is one TCR beta chain in context. Which antigen it targets is not known. No base quality values were provided; no much bigger clone lies one nucleotide off. The CDR3 holds 13 amino acids from the cysteine to the phenylalanine. Only the CDR3 DNA is retained, 39 bases long and in frame from the first base. Trimming takes 3 bases from V and 5 bases from J, and the germline ends sit 11 bases apart. CDR1 and CDR2 are drawn from the germline V gene (reference sequence): DFQATT, SNEGSKA. Library method: 5' RACE. These reads were obtained on an Illumina HiSeq 2000. A universal primer binding site was added through template switching, and the final cDNA carried a unique molecular identifier so that TCR cDNA molecules could be counted accurately. First-strand cDNA for TCR alpha and beta chains was synthesized from specific primers in the conserved constant-segment region. To control for contamination, every cDNA library carried two barcodes: a SMART-Mk sample barcode plus Illumina barcodes. TruSeq adapter sequences and Illumina sample barcodes were added in two successive PCR steps. Sequencing of the TCR alpha and beta cDNA libraries was done on the Illumina HiSeq platform using custom primers. In the original analysis: Unique molecular identifiers were extracted from raw reads with MiGEC, and CDR3 positions were determined with MiXCR. For each individual, recombination models were inferred using an EM algorithm with the repgenHMM and IGoR tools. Shared clonotype analysis was performed with the tcR package in R, normalizing sharing by the product of cloneset sizes. To study raw recombination free of thymic and clonal selection effects, out-of-frame nonproductive sequences were analyzed. The public reads were run again by TCRdb, first through fastp at Q25 and then through MiXCR, and only productive beta chains were kept. Here each entry gathers all rows of one CDR3 protein and keeps the most common genes and DNA. It is TCRdb's table, rather than the study itself, that gives the V and J calls and clone size. This sample lists 1.5 million to 2 million distinct CDR3 sequences; under 35% were detected once. The ten largest clones represent about 0.3% of the sample.

This specimen belongs to a study of identical twins (dated by TCRdb to 2015 to 2016). Broadly, across the study: To test whether fetal clonotypes persist, this study deep-sequenced TCR alpha and beta repertoires from monozygotic twins, from unrelated adults of various ages, and from cord blood. Replicate twin experiments were performed at different times using different library preparation protocols to rule out contamination.

Every donor was a healthy Caucasian. On the study overall, not on this receptor specifically: Fewer insertions were carried by abundant cord blood beta clonotypes, a similar but weaker trend appeared in young adult naive repertoires, and no such trend appeared in memory repertoires. In beta out-of-frame sequences, excess twin sharing was weaker, because having fewer shared sequences lowered the signal-to-noise ratio. Zero-insertion analyses could be partly confounded by invariant T cells such as MAIT and iNKT, although diverse VJ usage argued against such confounding for most clonotypes. In monozygotic twins, out-of-frame TCR alpha sharing was systematically underestimated by recombination models, although the models agreed with sharing between unrelated individuals. Because the same donors could not be followed over many years, the conclusions depended on cross-sectional statistical analysis. Out-of-frame TCR alpha sequences shared between twins showed an excess of low generation-probability sequences compared with coincidental sharing between unrelated individuals.

The sequencing input was cord blood. The rearranged chain carries TRBV20-1 and TRBJ1-5, with a tentative D gene TRBD1 over 5 matching bases. The TCR originated in a newborn girl in good health. The nucleotides read TGCAGTGCTAGCCCGGGACCGGATCAGCCCCAGCATTTT. Its translation reads: CSASPGPDQPQHF.